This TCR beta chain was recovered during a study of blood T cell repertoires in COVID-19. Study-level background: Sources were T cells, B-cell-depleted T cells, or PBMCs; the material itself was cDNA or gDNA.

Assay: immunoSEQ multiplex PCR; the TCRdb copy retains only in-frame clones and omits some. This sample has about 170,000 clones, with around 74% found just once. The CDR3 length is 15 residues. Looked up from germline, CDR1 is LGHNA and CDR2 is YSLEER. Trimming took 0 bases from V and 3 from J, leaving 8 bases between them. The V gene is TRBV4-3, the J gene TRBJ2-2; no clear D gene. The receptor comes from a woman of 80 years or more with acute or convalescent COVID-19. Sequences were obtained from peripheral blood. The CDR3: CASSQERSHTGELFF. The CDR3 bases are TGCGCCAGCAGCCAAGAGCGGAGTCACACCGGGGAGCTGTTTTTT.